This T cell receptor (beta chain) derives from a study of cytomegalovirus exposure and HLA in healthy donors. The PCR ran on 60 Vbeta and 13 Jbeta primers. The table came from immunoSEQ multiplex PCR; TCRdb's copy has only in-frame clones and leaves some out. The sample contains 130,000 to 150,000 clones, almost 80% of which appear only once. The V gene's germline CDR1 is SEHNR and CDR2 FQNEAQ (reference sequence). This CDR3 region has 15 residues. The J segment lost 0 bases and the V segment lost 3 bases, leaving 5 bases of the junction unmatched. The chain recombines TRBV7-9 with TRBJ2-7; TRBD1 aligns across 7 bases. The clonotype was recovered from a woman younger than 45 in good health and CMV-seronegative. Sequencing input: PBMCs. The CDR3 is CASSFTGTVSYEQYF. In DNA, the CDR3 is TGTGCCAGCAGCTTTACCGGGACAGTCTCCTACGAGCAGTACTTC.